A single sample is the source of the 8 T cell receptor beta chains below, sequenced in a study of shared clonotypes between healthy human individuals. Using immunoSEQ multiplex PCR, the repertoire was profiled, and TCRdb retains in-frame clones only, with some absent. The sample has 1,100,000 or so clones, more than 75% seen once. Sequencing input: memory CD4+ T cells from PBMCs. Stated subset: CD45RA-negative fraction. The source of these receptors is a man in his late teens or twenties in good health. Some clones in this sample may be carry-over from other donors' samples.

The chain joins TRBV10-1 to TRBJ1-1; D unresolved. The ends were cut back, 10 bases at V and 3 bases at J, with 15 bases in the middle. The CDR3 covers 13 residues. Germline-derived CDR1 and CDR2 are WNHNN and SYGVQD (reference sequence). Here the CDR3 reads CATRLTDDTEAFF. DNA of the CDR3: TGCGCCACCCGGTTAACGGACGACACTGAAGCTTTCTTT.

The genes are TRBV2 and TRBJ1-4, with D unclear. The CDR3 extends over 13 amino acids. V was pared by 3 bases and J by 12 bases, with 14 bases between. Germline CDR1 and CDR2: SNHLY and FYNNEI. CDR3 bases: TGTGCCAGCAGTGATCGCGGCGGTCCTGAACTGTTTTTT. As protein: CASSDRGGPELFF.

The chain carries TRBV9 and TRBJ2-6; possible D gene TRBD1, 5 bases. The ends were cut back, 0 bases at V and 4 bases at J, with 14 bases in the middle. CDR3 length: 17 amino acids. Germline V CDR1 and CDR2: SGDLS, YYNGEE. The CDR3 is CASSVGNGHYGANVLTF. In DNA, the CDR3 is TGTGCCAGCAGCGTAGGAAACGGACACTACGGGGCCAACGTCCTGACTTTC.

The V and J genes are TRBV5-6 and TRBJ1-1, with TRBD1 as a possible D gene (5 bases). CDR3 length: 16 residues. V lost 0 bases and J 5 bases, leaving 17 bases between the germline ends. Germline lookup yields CDR1 SGHDT and CDR2 YYEEEE. The DNA for the CDR3 is TGTGCCAGCAGCTTGGTTGGAGTTCCCAGGGCGACTGAAGCTTTCTTT. Translated, it gives CASSLVGVPRATEAFF.

The J gene is TRBJ2-7, the V gene TRBV11-2, with 14 nucleotides matching TRBD2. This CDR3 has 14 amino acids. Germline V gene lookup returns CDR1 SGHAT and CDR2 FQNNGV. Trimming took 5 bases from V and 6 from J; bases not matched to a gene: 3. The CDR3 is CASSLGLAGVEQYF. The CDR3 DNA sequence: TGTGCCAGCAGCCTGGGACTAGCGGGAGTCGAGCAGTACTTC.

About this clone itself: This sample includes further DNA sequences coding for the same CDR3. The chain joins TRBV18 to TRBJ1-1; 10 bases fit TRBD1. The trim removed 2 bases at V and 4 bases at J, leaving 4 bases unmatched. The CDR3 has 15 residues. CDR1 and CDR2 from the germline V gene are KGHSH and LQKENI. The chain's CDR3 is CASSPRTGGGTEAFF. CDR3 DNA: TGTGCCAGCTCACCAAGGACAGGGGGAGGCACTGAAGCTTTCTTT.

This clone was seen a single time. J is TRBJ2-7 and V is TRBV30, with 11 positions matching TRBD2. CDR1 and CDR2 from the germline V gene are GTSNPN and SVGIG (reference sequence). CDR3 length: 14 amino acids. Losses at the gene ends were 3 bases for V and 7 bases for J; bases not matched to a gene: 8. The CDR3 loop reads CAWSLLAGVEEQYF. CDR3 nucleotides: TGTGCCTGGAGCTTACTAGCGGGAGTTGAGGAGCAGTACTTC.

Only a few counts were recorded for this clone. The rearrangement uses TRBV25-1 and TRBJ2-1, with D unresolved. CDR3 length: 14 amino acids. V shed 6 bases and J shed 6 bases, with 15 bases lying between them. The germline V gene has CDR1 MGHDK and CDR2 SYGVNS. CDR3 in DNA: TGTGCCAGCAGCGACCCCGCCCGGTCCAATGAGCAGTTCTTC. Translated, it gives CASSDPARSNEQFF.